This T cell receptor (beta chain) is drawn from a study of radiotherapy plus CTLA-4 blockade in lung cancer. Worth noting for this clone: Its specificity is not known.

Notes on the study in general: Among reported predictors of response, early blood T cell clone dynamics with interferon-beta performed best. Expansion in blood of tumor-derived TCR clones was seen after radiotherapy plus ipilimumab.

Treatment of patients with chemo-refractory metastatic non-small-cell lung cancer consisted of focal radiation plus CTLA-4 blockade with ipilimumab. Using immunoSEQ multiplex PCR, the repertoire was profiled, and TCRdb retains in-frame clones only, with some absent. The sample consists of 90,000 to 95,000 clones, 83% of them appearing once. CDR1 and CDR2 from the germline V gene are SQVTM and ANQGSEA. Trimming cost V 7 bases and J 3 bases, with 12 bases left between them. This CDR3 is 13 amino acids long. The chain links TRBV29-1 to TRBJ1-4, with D maybe TRBD1 (5 bases). This TCR was sampled from a human donor with non-small cell lung cancer who had stable disease on radiotherapy plus ipilimumab. The sequencing used peripheral blood, collected from a patient treated with radiotherapy plus ipilimumab. The CDR3 region is CSAQGTPNEKLFF. The CDR3 DNA is TGCAGCGCCCAGGGCACCCCTAATGAAAAACTGTTTTTT. Using reference TRBV29-1 and TRBJ1-4 for the parts outside the CDR3, the full variable domain is SAVISQKPSRDICQRGTSLTIQCQVDSQVTMMFWYRQQPGQSLTLIATANQGSEATYESGFVIDKFPISRPNLTFSTLTVSNMSPEDSSIYLCSAQGTPNEKLFFGSGTQLSVL.